The next 21 T cell receptor beta chains were all read from a single sample in a study of blood T cell repertoires in COVID-19. Clones were sequenced by immunoSEQ multiplex PCR, and TCRdb holds only the in-frame ones, with some missing. Of around 310,000 clones in the sample, around 91% were seen once. The specimen was peripheral blood. The source is a woman between 40 and 55 years old with COVID-19, enrolled during active disease.

The genes are TRBV7-3 and TRBJ2-1; 11 nucleotides match TRBD2. The length of the CDR3 is 15 residues. J lost 4 bases, V lost 4 bases, and 3 bases had no gene match. Germline CDR1 reads SGHTA; CDR2 reads FQGTGA. CDR3 DNA sequence: TGTGCCAGCAGCTCTAGCGGGGGGCTATACAATGAGCAGTTCTTC. Its protein is CASSSSGGLYNEQFF.

The chain recombines TRBV18 with TRBJ2-1; 10 bases are a match to TRBD2. CDR3 length: 19 residues. V shed 6 bases and J 0 bases; nucleotides not matched to a gene: 14. Germline CDR1 KGHSH, CDR2 LQKENI. The CDR3 reads CASSPRTSGLLSSYNEQFF. The CDR3 DNA is TGTGCCAGCTCTCCAAGGACTAGCGGCCTCCTGAGCTCCTACAATGAGCAGTTCTTC.

The J gene is TRBJ2-1, the V gene TRBV6-6, with TRBD2 matching 9 bases. CDR3 length equals 16 residues. Germline CDR1 MNHNY, CDR2 SVGAGI (reference sequence). V dropped 2 bases and J dropped 4; count of bases not matched to a gene: 6. CDR3 amino acids: CASSYPGLADYNEQFF. CDR3 nucleotide sequence: TGTGCCAGCAGTTACCCGGGACTAGCAGATTACAATGAGCAGTTCTTC.

The J gene is TRBJ2-4, the V gene TRBV28; a weak D match, TRBD1 (5 bases). Trimming removed 1 base from V and 3 bases from J, with 7 bases in between. The CDR3 totals 14 residues. From germline, CDR1 is MDHEN and CDR2 SYDVKM. This chain's CDR3 is CASSLFRDKNIQYF. The CDR3 nucleotides are TGTGCCAGCAGTTTATTCAGGGACAAAAACATTCAGTACTTC.

The gene calls are TRBV7-9 and TRBJ1-1; possibly TRBD1 for D (6 bases). The CDR3 consists of 14 residues. Trimming stripped 5 bases from V and 1 base from J, with 11 bases between. Germline loops: CDR1 SEHNR, CDR2 FQNEAQ (reference sequence). As DNA, the CDR3 is TGTGCCAGCAGCCTGCTAGGGGGGAACACTGAAGCTTTCTTT. Translating gives CASSLLGGNTEAFF. The full variable domain, with the rest looked up from reference TRBV7-9 and TRBJ1-1, is DTGVSQNPRHKITKRGQNVTFRCDPISEHNRLYWYRQTLGQGPEFLTYFQNEAQLEKSRLLSDRFSAERPKGSFSTLEIQRTEQGDSAMYLCASSLLGGNTEAFFGQGTRLTVV.

The chain carries TRBV27 and TRBJ1-4, with 8 bases lining up with TRBD1. The V segment lost 4 bases and the J segment 8 bases; nucleotides outside the gene matches: 9. Germline V gene sequence: CDR1 MNHEY, CDR2 SMNVEV (reference sequence). The CDR3 is 15 amino acids. In nucleotides, the CDR3 is TGTGCCAGCAGTTCATACAGGGGGTGGTACGAAAAACTGTTTTTT. As protein: CASSSYRGWYEKLFF.

The chain carries TRBV7-3 and TRBJ2-2; 8 bases agree with TRBD2. The CDR3 is made up of 15 amino acids. V trimming: 5 bases; J trimming: 4 bases; junction bases outside the gene matches: 6. From germline, CDR1 is SGHTA and CDR2 FQGTGA. The CDR3: CASSPIAGSTGELFF. The CDR3 coding sequence is TGTGCCAGCAGCCCTATAGCGGGGAGCACCGGGGAGCTGTTTTTT. Using reference TRBV7-3 and TRBJ2-2 for the parts outside the CDR3, the full variable domain is GAGVSQTPSNKVTEKGKYVELRCDPISGHTALYWYRQSLGQGPEFLIYFQGTGAADDSGLPNDRFFAVRPEGSVSTLKIQRTERGDSAVYLCASSPIAGSTGELFFGEGSRLTVL.

The chain joins TRBV11-3 to TRBJ2-1, with TRBD1 as a possible D gene (5 bases). Trimming pared 4 bases from V and 0 bases from J, leaving 10 bases between. Per germline, CDR1 SGHNT and CDR2 YENEEA. The CDR3 sequence is 15 residues long. The CDR3 DNA follows: TGTGCCAGCAGCTCAGGGTTTAGCTCCTACAATGAGCAGTTCTTC. Translated, it gives CASSSGFSSYNEQFF.

The chain couples TRBV28 to TRBJ1-5, with D uncertain. This CDR3 contains 15 residues. Trimming left V 5 bases short and J 2 bases short, with 13 bases between. CDR1 and CDR2 from the germline V gene are MDHEN and SYDVKM. CDR3 sequence: CASSPTSVGNQPQHF. As DNA, the CDR3 is TGTGCCAGCAGTCCCACGTCAGTGGGCAATCAGCCCCAGCATTTT.

The chain couples TRBV10-3 to TRBJ2-2, with 7 bases lining up with TRBD2. V shed 7 bases, J shed 6 bases, and the junction held 11 bases outside the gene matches. Germline values: CDR1 ENHRY, CDR2 SYGVKD. This CDR3 is built from 15 residues. The CDR3 region has the DNA TGTGCCATCACCGAGTCAGCGGGGACCCCCGGGGAGCTGTTTTTT. It translates to CAITESAGTPGELFF.

V usage is TRBV11-1 and J usage is TRBJ2-1, with TRBD2 matching 8 bases. CDR3 length: 16 amino acids. Germline V CDR1 and CDR2: SGHAT, FQDESV (reference sequence). Unmatched junction bases numbered 8, after V lost 5 bases and J lost 2 bases. Written as DNA, the CDR3 is TGTGCCAGCAGCCCCAAAGCGGGGGATGCCTACAATGAGCAGTTCTTC. Its translation is CASSPKAGDAYNEQFF.

V is TRBV5-1 and J is TRBJ2-3, with D possibly being TRBD2 (6 bases). Trimming cost V 4 bases and J 5 bases, with 20 bases left between them. CDR3 size: 16 residues. The germline gives CDR1 SGHRS, CDR2 YFSETQ. The CDR3: CASSVRGTSEGDTQYF. The CDR3 DNA reads as TGCGCCAGCAGCGTCAGAGGGACCTCGGAGGGAGATACGCAGTATTTT.

The rearrangement joins TRBV13 to TRBJ2-6, with 11 nucleotides matching TRBD1. CDR3 length: 19 amino acids. CDR1 and CDR2 from the germline V gene are PRHDT and FYEKMQ (reference sequence). V trimming: 7 bases; J trimming: 0 bases; junction bases outside the gene matches: 11. The DNA of the CDR3 is TGTGCCAGCAACCGACCCACGGGGACAGGGGGCTCTGGGGCCAACGTCCTGACTTTC. Its protein product is CASNRPTGTGGSGANVLTF.

J is TRBJ1-1 and V is TRBV7-2; D uncertain. CDR1 is SGHTA and CDR2 is FQGNSA in the germline V gene. The CDR3 has 13 amino acids. Trimming cost V 3 bases and J 6 bases, with 11 bases left between them. CDR3 sequence: CASSLARVSEAFF. The CDR3 bases are TGTGCCAGCAGCTTGGCGAGGGTTTCTGAAGCTTTCTTT.

The chain links TRBV7-2 to TRBJ1-2, with 7 bases fitting TRBD1. Germline V gene sequence: CDR1 SGHTA, CDR2 FQGNSA. CDR3 size: 14 residues. The trim removed 5 bases at V and 4 bases at J, leaving 7 bases unmatched. The CDR3 protein is CASSRDRGFYGYTF. CDR3 coding DNA: TGTGCCAGCAGCCGGGACAGAGGCTTCTATGGCTACACCTTC.

The chain has TRBV25-1 and TRBJ2-7; D unclear. The V end was cut by 6 bases, the J end by 1 base, with 19 bases between. Germline CDR1 is MGHDK and CDR2 is SYGVNS. This CDR3 comprises 16 residues. CDR3 bases: TGTGCCAGCAGCCCTAACGGGTTGTCCCCTTCCTACGAGCAGTACTTC. Protein sequence: CASSPNGLSPSYEQYF.

The J gene is TRBJ2-3, the V gene TRBV24-1, with 7 bases aligning to TRBD2. Trimming at V came to 9 bases and at J to 4 bases, leaving 9 bases not matched to a gene. CDR1 and CDR2 from the germline V gene are KGHDR and SFDVKD. This CDR3 is 14 amino acids long. CDR3 sequence (DNA): TGTGCCACCGGGACTAAGCGGGGTGCAGATACGCAGTATTTT. Protein product: CATGTKRGADTQYF.

V usage is TRBV28 and J usage is TRBJ1-4; a weak D match, TRBD1 (5 bases). The CDR3 length is 14 residues. The V end lost 10 bases, the J end lost 8 bases, and 20 bases lay between the germline ends. CDR1 and CDR2 from the germline V gene are MDHEN and SYDVKM. The CDR3 is CATYGGHRTEKLFF. The DNA for the CDR3 is TGTGCCACCTACGGGGGTCACCGGACGGAAAAACTGTTTTTT.

The rearrangement uses TRBV10-3 and TRBJ2-3; 7 bases agree with TRBD2. Trimming cost V 5 bases and J 3 bases; bases outside gene matches: 5. Germline loops: CDR1 ENHRY, CDR2 SYGVKD. This CDR3 is 14 amino acids long. CDR3 protein: CAISLGGRTDTQYF. The CDR3 nucleotides are TGTGCCATCAGTCTGGGGGGGAGGACAGATACGCAGTATTTT.

This sequence joins TRBV3-1 (or the pseudogene TRBV3-2) and TRBJ1-5; D is uncertain. CDR3 length: 15 amino acids. The V gene lost 1 base and the J gene lost 4 bases, with 11 bases spanning the gap. In germline, CDR1 is LGHDT, CDR2 YNNKEL (reference sequence). The CDR3 DNA follows: TGTGCCAGCAGCCAAGGGAACGGGGTTAATCAGCCCCAGCATTTT. Translated: CASSQGNGVNQPQHF.

J is TRBJ1-1 and V is TRBV18; D remains unclear. CDR1 is KGHSH and CDR2 is LQKENI in the germline V gene. V lost 2 bases and J lost 7, with 8 bases in between. The CDR3 has 12 amino acids. The CDR3 DNA sequence: TGTGCCAGCTCACCAGCAGAGCGTGAAGCTTTCTTT. Translated: CASSPAEREAFF. Full variable domain (rest looked up from reference TRBV18 and TRBJ1-1): NAGVMQNPRHLVRRRGQEARLRCSPMKGHSHVYWYRQLPEEGLKFMVYLQKENIIDESGMPKERFSAEFPKEGPSILRIQQVVRGDSAAYFCASSPAEREAFFGQGTRLTVV.